These 2 T cell receptor beta chains were all obtained from the same sample, sequenced in a study of molecular identifiers for immune sequencing clone quantification. TCRdb reprocessed the PCR reads with MiXCR, giving one entry per CDR3 protein. The sample includes more than 550,000 distinct CDR3 sequences, about 25% of them seen just once. Sequencing used naive CD8+ T cells from blood, with Jurkat cell RNA spiked in. Subset described: FACS-sorted CD8+CD4-CCR7+CD45RA+ naive T cells. These receptors were collected from a human donor in good health. Some libraries in this study had Jurkat cell RNA spiked in.

There are a few counts of this clonotype. The chain uses TRBV25-1 and TRBJ2-7; the D gene is possibly TRBD1 (6 bases). This CDR3 is built from 14 residues. Germline lookup yields CDR1 MGHDK and CDR2 SYGVNS. The ends were cut back, 6 bases at V and 3 bases at J, with 15 bases in the middle. In DNA, the CDR3 is TGTGCCAGCAGGACACAGGGTAGGGGCTACGAGCAGTACTTC. Residues: CASRTQGRGYEQYF.

V gene TRBV27 combines with J gene TRBJ1-4; 10 bases agree with TRBD1. Germline CDR1 is MNHEY and CDR2 is SMNVEV (reference sequence). The CDR3 sequence is 16 residues long. The V gene end was trimmed by 0 bases and the J gene end by 7 bases; junction bases not matched to a gene: 5. The CDR3 is CASSLSGQGSGEKLFF. The CDR3 DNA is TGTGCCAGCAGTTTATCGGGACAGGGGAGTGGTGAAAAACTGTTTTTT.